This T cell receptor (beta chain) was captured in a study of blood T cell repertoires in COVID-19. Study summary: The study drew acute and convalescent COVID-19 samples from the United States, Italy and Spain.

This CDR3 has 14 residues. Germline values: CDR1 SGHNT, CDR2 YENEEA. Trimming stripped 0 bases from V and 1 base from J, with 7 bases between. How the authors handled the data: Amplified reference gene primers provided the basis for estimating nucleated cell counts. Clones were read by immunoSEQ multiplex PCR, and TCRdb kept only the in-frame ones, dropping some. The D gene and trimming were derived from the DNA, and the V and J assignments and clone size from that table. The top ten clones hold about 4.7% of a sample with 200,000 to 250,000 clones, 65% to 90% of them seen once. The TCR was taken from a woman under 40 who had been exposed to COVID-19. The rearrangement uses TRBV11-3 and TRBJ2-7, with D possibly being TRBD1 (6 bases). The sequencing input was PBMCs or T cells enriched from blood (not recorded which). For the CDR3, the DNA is TGTGCCAGCAGCTTAGACAGGGGATCCTACGAGCAGTACTTC. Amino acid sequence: CASSLDRGSYEQYF.